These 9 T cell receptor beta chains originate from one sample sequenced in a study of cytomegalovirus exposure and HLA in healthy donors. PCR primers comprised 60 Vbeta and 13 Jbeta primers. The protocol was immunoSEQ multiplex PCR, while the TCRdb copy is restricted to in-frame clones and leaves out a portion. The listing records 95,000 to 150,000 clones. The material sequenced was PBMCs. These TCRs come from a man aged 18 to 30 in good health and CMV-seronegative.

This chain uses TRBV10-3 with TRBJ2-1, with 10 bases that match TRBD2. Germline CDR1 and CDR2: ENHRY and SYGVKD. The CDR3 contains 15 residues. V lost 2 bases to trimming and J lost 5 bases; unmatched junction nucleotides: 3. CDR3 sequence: CAISETSGVNNEQFF. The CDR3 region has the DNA TGTGCCATCAGTGAGACTAGCGGGGTCAACAATGAGCAGTTCTTC.

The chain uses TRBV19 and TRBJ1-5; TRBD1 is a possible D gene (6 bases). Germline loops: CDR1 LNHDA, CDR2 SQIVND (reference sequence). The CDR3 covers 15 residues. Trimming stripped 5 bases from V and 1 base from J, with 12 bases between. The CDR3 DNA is TGTGCCAGTAGTTCACAGGGTACGAGCAATCAGCCCCAGCATTTT. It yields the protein CASSSQGTSNQPQHF.

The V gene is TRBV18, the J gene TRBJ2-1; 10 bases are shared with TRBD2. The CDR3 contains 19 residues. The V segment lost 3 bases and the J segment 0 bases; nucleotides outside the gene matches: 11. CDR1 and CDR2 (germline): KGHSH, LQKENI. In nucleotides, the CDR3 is TGTGCCAGCTCACCCCTACCGGGACTAGCGTCGAGCTCCTACAATGAGCAGTTCTTC. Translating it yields CASSPLPGLASSSYNEQFF. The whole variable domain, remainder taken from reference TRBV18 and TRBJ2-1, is NAGVMQNPRHLVRRRGQEARLRCSPMKGHSHVYWYRQLPEEGLKFMVYLQKENIIDESGMPKERFSAEFPKEGPSILRIQQVVRGDSAAYFCASSPLPGLASSSYNEQFFGPGTRLTVL.

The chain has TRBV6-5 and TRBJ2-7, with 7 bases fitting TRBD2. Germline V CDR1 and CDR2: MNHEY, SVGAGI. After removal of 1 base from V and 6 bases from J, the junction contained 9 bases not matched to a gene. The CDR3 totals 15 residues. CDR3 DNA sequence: TGTGCCAGCAGTTACTTCGGGGGAGGGCCCATCGAGCAGTACTTC. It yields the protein CASSYFGGGPIEQYF.

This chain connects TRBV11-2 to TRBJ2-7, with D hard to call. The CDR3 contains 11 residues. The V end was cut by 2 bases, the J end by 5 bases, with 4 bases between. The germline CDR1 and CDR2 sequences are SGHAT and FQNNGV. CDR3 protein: CASSLFDEQYF. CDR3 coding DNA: TGTGCCAGCAGCTTATTCGACGAGCAGTACTTC. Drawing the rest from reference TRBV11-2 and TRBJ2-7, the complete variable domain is EAGVAQSPRYKIIEKRQSVAFWCNPISGHATLYWYQQILGQGPKLLIQFQNNGVVDDSQLPKDRFSAERLKGVDSTLKIQPAKLEDSAVYLCASSLFDEQYFGPGTRLTVT.

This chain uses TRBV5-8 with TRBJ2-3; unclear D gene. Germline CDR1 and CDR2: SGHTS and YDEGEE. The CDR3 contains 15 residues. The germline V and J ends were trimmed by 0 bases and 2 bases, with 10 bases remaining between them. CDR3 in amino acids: CASSLGEASTDTQYF. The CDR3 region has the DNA TGTGCCAGCAGCTTGGGCGAGGCCTCCACAGATACGCAGTATTTT.

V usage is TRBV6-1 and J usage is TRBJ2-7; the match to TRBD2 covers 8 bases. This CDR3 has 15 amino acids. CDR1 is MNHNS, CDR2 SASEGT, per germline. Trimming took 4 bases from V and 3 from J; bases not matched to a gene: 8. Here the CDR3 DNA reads TGTGCCAGCAGTGCCGGGACTAGTCTTAACTACGAGCAGTACTTC. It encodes CASSAGTSLNYEQYF.

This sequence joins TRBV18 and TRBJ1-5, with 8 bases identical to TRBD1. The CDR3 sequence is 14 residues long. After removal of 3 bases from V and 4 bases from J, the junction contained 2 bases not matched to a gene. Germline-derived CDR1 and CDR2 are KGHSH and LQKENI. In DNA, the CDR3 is TGTGCCAGCTCACCCGGGGACAGGAATCAGCCCCAGCATTTT. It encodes CASSPGDRNQPQHF.

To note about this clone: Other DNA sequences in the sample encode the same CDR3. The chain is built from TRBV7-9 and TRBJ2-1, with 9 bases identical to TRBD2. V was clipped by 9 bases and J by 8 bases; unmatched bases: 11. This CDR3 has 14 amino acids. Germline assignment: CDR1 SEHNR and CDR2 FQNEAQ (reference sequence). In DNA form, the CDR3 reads TGTGCCAGTAAAGGGGCTAGCGGGATCGATGAGCAGTTCTTC. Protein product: CASKGASGIDEQFF.